Following are 28 T cell receptor beta chains from one sample sequenced in a study of human T cells and chemical hapten exposure. The time point: patch test 3, about 24 weeks after DPC sensitization. Treatment meaning: therapeutic diphenylcyclopropenone sensitization with weekly scalp DPC. TCRdb called the RACE reads again in MiXCR, with one record for every CDR3 protein. The sample has some 180,000 distinct CDR3 sequences; more than 20% are singletons. The sequenced sample was whole blood, obtained in connection with sensitization to the hapten diphenylcyclopropenone (DPC). The receptors come from a woman aged 40 to 49 with alopecia areata. Some clones in this sample may be carry-over from other donors' samples.

This clonotype was observed a handful of times. The chain joins TRBV6-2 or TRBV6-3 to TRBJ2-3, with a tentative D call TRBD2 (6 bases). The germline V and J ends were trimmed by 2 bases and 1 base, with 10 bases remaining between them. In germline, CDR1 is MNHEY, CDR2 SVGEGT. The CDR3 is 15 amino acids. The CDR3 loop is CASSYMRGRTDTQYF. The CDR3 region has the DNA TGTGCCAGCAGTTACATGCGGGGTCGCACAGATACGCAGTATTTT.

The genes are TRBV4-3 and TRBJ2-3; 9 positions match TRBD2. Germline trimming cut 0 bases from V and 4 bases from J; bases unmatched to any gene: 8. CDR1 LGHNA and CDR2 YSLEER come from the germline V gene. This CDR3 has 17 amino acids. The CDR3 DNA sequence: TGCGCCAGCAGCCAAGACCCAGCGGGAGGAGGGGCAGATACGCAGTATTTT. Its translation: CASSQDPAGGGADTQYF.

The rearrangement links TRBV27 to TRBJ1-6; 7 bases are shared with TRBD1. The germline gives CDR1 MNHEY, CDR2 SMNVEV (reference sequence). The V and J ends lost 5 bases and 7 bases, in that order; junction bases with no gene match: 8. This CDR3 is 15 amino acids long. Here the CDR3 DNA reads TGTGCCAGCAGTAGAGAACAGGGGTGGAATTCACCCCTCCACTTT. Encoded protein: CASSREQGWNSPLHF.

This chain links TRBV5-5 with TRBJ1-1; the D gene is possibly TRBD1 (6 bases). Germline assignment: CDR1 SGHKS and CDR2 YYEKEE (reference sequence). V lost 4 bases, J lost 1 base, and 17 bases lay in between. The CDR3 totals 16 residues. The DNA of the CDR3 is TGTGCCAGCAGCCCCCCAGGGGCTCGCGGGAACACTGAAGCTTTCTTT. This gives the protein CASSPPGARGNTEAFF.

The chain has TRBV29-1 and TRBJ2-1; TRBD1 matches at 8 bases. The junction had 6 bases not matched to a gene; V was cut back by 2 bases and J by 0 bases. Per the germline V gene, CDR1 is SQVTM and CDR2 is ANQGSEA. This CDR3 comprises 16 residues. In nucleotides, the CDR3 is TGCAGCGTTGAACCCTTCGGACAGGGCTCCTACAATGAGCAGTTCTTC. As protein: CSVEPFGQGSYNEQFF.

This chain links TRBV25-1 with TRBJ2-7; possible D gene TRBD1, 6 bases. The CDR3 is 12 residues long. The germline V gene encodes CDR1 MGHDK and CDR2 SYGVNS. The ends were cut back, 8 bases at V and 5 bases at J, with 13 bases in the middle. CDR3 in amino acids: CASAPTGHEQYF. The CDR3 DNA sequence: TGTGCCAGCGCCCCAACAGGGCACGAGCAGTACTTC.

The chain employs TRBV6-1 and TRBJ1-6, with D tentatively TRBD1 (5 bases). The V end lost 7 bases, the J end lost 0 bases, and 10 bases lay between the germline ends. The length of the CDR3 is 15 residues. CDR1 MNHNS and CDR2 SASEGT come from the germline V gene. The CDR3 DNA reads TGTGCCAGCATAGGGGCAGCCTCCTATAATTCACCCCTCCACTTT. The encoded protein is CASIGAASYNSPLHF.

Notes on this clonotype: A read error may produce the germline difference seen at one junction end. The rearrangement joins TRBV7-2 to TRBJ2-2; 9 bases match TRBD2. Germline loops: CDR1 SGHTA, CDR2 FQGNSA. The CDR3 consists of 21 residues. In DNA form, the CDR3 reads TGTGCCAGCAGCTTAGTGGGGATAGGGTTTAGCGGGAGATCGAACACTGGGGAGCTGTTTTTT. Translation: CASSLVGIGFSGRSNTGELFF.

V is TRBV6-5 and J is TRBJ2-5; D remains unclear. V lost 1 base to trimming and J lost 0 bases, with 9 bases between them. This CDR3 is 15 amino acids long. Germline CDR1 reads MNHEY; CDR2 reads SVGAGI. The CDR3 DNA sequence: TGTGCCAGCAGTTACTTTACAGTCAACCAAGAGACCCAGTACTTC. As protein: CASSYFTVNQETQYF.

This clonotype was seen more than once but under ten times. The chain combines TRBV6-5 with TRBJ1-5, with D possibly matching TRBD1 (5 bases). Trimming pared 5 bases from V and 4 bases from J, leaving 9 bases between. The CDR3 runs 13 residues. Germline CDR1 is MNHEY and CDR2 is SVGAGI. CDR3 coding DNA: TGTGCCAGCAGTATACAGGTGAATCAGCCCCAGCATTTT. Its protein product is CASSIQVNQPQHF.

This clonotype was seen ten or more times. The gene calls are TRBV7-6 and TRBJ1-1; 8 bases map to TRBD1. The CDR3 spans 13 residues. The germline CDR1 and CDR2 sequences are SGHVS and FNYEAQ. V dropped 3 bases and J dropped 11; count of bases not matched to a gene: 8. The CDR3 reads CASSLPGQGVAFF. CDR3 nucleotide sequence: TGTGCCAGCAGCTTGCCCGGACAGGGTGTCGCTTTCTTT.

This chain links TRBV27 with TRBJ2-7; 7 bases are a match to TRBD2. The CDR3 is 14 amino acids. J lost 1 base, V lost 5 bases, and 5 bases had no gene match. Germline V gene lookup returns CDR1 MNHEY and CDR2 SMNVEV (reference sequence). The CDR3, as DNA: TGTGCCAGCAGTGCCCGCGGGAGTTCCTACGAGCAGTACTTC. Protein product: CASSARGSSYEQYF.

This clonotype was counted at least ten times. The V call is TRBV5-1, the J call TRBJ1-4; weak D call: TRBD1 (6 bases). The germline V gene has CDR1 SGHRS and CDR2 YFSETQ. The CDR3 runs 16 residues. Trimming pared 1 base from V and 2 bases from J, leaving 12 bases between. CDR3 nucleotide sequence: TGCGCCAGCAGCTTGAGGGGGGCGCACACTAATGAAAAACTGTTTTTT. It yields the protein CASSLRGAHTNEKLFF.

This chain links TRBV20-1 with TRBJ2-1, with TRBD2 identical over 12 bases. This CDR3 has 17 residues. The V segment lost 5 bases and the J segment 2 bases; nucleotides outside the gene matches: 10. Germline assignment: CDR1 DFQATT and CDR2 SNEGSKA (reference sequence). The CDR3 DNA reads TGCAGTGCTCGGAACCGACTAGCGGGAGTGCCCTACAATGAGCAGTTCTTC. This encodes CSARNRLAGVPYNEQFF.

The V gene is TRBV5-6, the J gene TRBJ2-5; TRBD1 might be the D (5 bases). V was clipped by 10 bases and J by 5 bases, with 24 bases between them. Germline CDR1 and CDR2: SGHDT and YYEEEE. This CDR3 region has 15 residues. CDR3 sequence: CAEPGLGQGKETQYF. The CDR3 DNA is TGTGCCGAGCCTGGTCTGGGGCAGGGAAAGGAGACCCAGTACTTC.

The gene calls are TRBV7-2 and TRBJ1-1; TRBD1 matches 7 bases. The CDR3 runs 12 residues. V shed 5 bases and J 7 bases; nucleotides not matched to a gene: 4. Per germline, CDR1 SGHTA and CDR2 FQGNSA. CDR3 bases: TGTGCCAGCAGCCGACAGGGAATTGAAGCTTTCTTT. Translating it yields CASSRQGIEAFF.

This clonotype appeared many times. CDR3: CSASLGKTSSYNEQFF. The CDR3 nucleotides read TGCAGTGCTAGTTTGGGAAAAACAAGCTCCTACAATGAGCAGTTCTTC. The J gene is TRBJ2-1, the V gene TRBV20-1; D is ambiguous. Trimming took 3 bases from V and 0 from J, leaving 15 bases between them. The CDR3 length is 16 residues. The germline gives CDR1 DFQATT, CDR2 SNEGSKA (reference sequence).

This clonotype was recorded a few times. The rearrangement uses TRBV6-2 or TRBV6-3 and TRBJ2-5; 7 bases match TRBD1. V was clipped by 7 bases and J by 4 bases; unmatched bases: 12. CDR3 length: 15 amino acids. Germline V gene lookup returns CDR1 MNHEY and CDR2 SVGEGT. CDR3 in amino acids: CASNTIQGIGETQYF. In DNA form, the CDR3 reads TGTGCCAGCAATACTATACAGGGGATAGGAGAGACCCAGTACTTC.

CDR3 nucleotides: TGTGCCAGCAGCTTAAGAGCCATAGCGGGACTTAGGAACACCGGGGAGCTGTTTTTT. Protein: CASSLRAIAGLRNTGELFF. The V call is TRBV11-2, the J call TRBJ2-2, with 8 positions matching TRBD2. The germline V gene has CDR1 SGHAT and CDR2 FQNNGV. J gave up 1 base and V 2 bases, and 12 bases lay outside the gene matches. The CDR3 extends over 19 amino acids.

This clonotype was seen at least ten times. CDR3 loop: CASSPGSGSGEQYF. CDR3 DNA: TGTGCCAGCTCACCAGGTTCAGGATCAGGGGAGCAGTACTTC. The chain couples TRBV18 to TRBJ2-7, with a possible D match to TRBD1 (5 bases). This CDR3 is 14 amino acids long. Per the germline V gene, CDR1 is KGHSH and CDR2 is LQKENI. V lost 2 bases and J lost 7, with 15 bases in between. Variable domain in full (rest from reference TRBV18 and TRBJ2-7): NAGVMQNPRHLVRRRGQEARLRCSPMKGHSHVYWYRQLPEEGLKFMVYLQKENIIDESGMPKERFSAEFPKEGPSILRIQQVVRGDSAAYFCASSPGSGSGEQYFGPGTRLTVT.

The V gene is TRBV10-3, the J gene TRBJ2-7; D is possibly TRBD2 (5 bases). CDR1 and CDR2 from the germline V gene are ENHRY and SYGVKD. CDR3 length: 17 amino acids. V was pared by 3 bases and J by 0 bases, with 18 bases between. The DNA for the CDR3 is TGTGCCATCAGTGACCAATTTCAGGAGAGGGCCTCCTACGAGCAGTACTTC. It translates to CAISDQFQERASYEQYF.

CDR3 loop: CAWSVDRGVGYTF. The DNA for the CDR3 is TGTGCCTGGAGTGTAGACAGGGGTGTGGGCTACACCTTC. The V and J genes are TRBV30 and TRBJ1-2, with 8 bases matching TRBD1. V lost 0 bases to trimming and J lost 8 bases; unmatched junction nucleotides: 5. This CDR3 has 13 amino acids. The germline V gene encodes CDR1 GTSNPN and CDR2 SVGIG (reference sequence).

The V call is TRBV7-9, the J call TRBJ2-3, with D uncertain. Trimming cost V 5 bases and J 8 bases, with 8 bases left between them. The CDR3 loop spans 11 amino acids. CDR1 is SEHNR and CDR2 is FQNEAQ in the germline V gene (reference sequence). CDR3 bases: TGTGCCAGCAGCCCCGGGCCTACGCAGTATTTT. Its protein is CASSPGPTQYF. The complete variable domain, with remaining parts taken from reference TRBV7-9 and TRBJ2-3, reads DTGVSQNPRHKITKRGQNVTFRCDPISEHNRLYWYRQTLGQGPEFLTYFQNEAQLEKSRLLSDRFSAERPKGSFSTLEIQRTEQGDSAMYLCASSPGPTQYFGPGTRLTVL.

The chain recombines TRBV28 with TRBJ2-7; TRBD2 matches at 11 bases. Germline-derived CDR1 and CDR2 are MDHEN and SYDVKM. This CDR3 has 16 residues. The V and J ends lost 5 bases and 0 bases, in that order; junction bases with no gene match: 6. The CDR3 is CASSPAGLAVSYEQYF. In DNA form, the CDR3 reads TGTGCCAGCAGTCCAGCGGGACTAGCGGTCTCCTACGAGCAGTACTTC. The variable domain in full, completed from reference TRBV28 and TRBJ2-7, reads DVKVTQSSRYLVKRTGEKVFLECVQDMDHENMFWYRQDPGLGLRLIYFSYDVKMKEKGDIPEGYSVSREKKERFSLILESASTNQTSMYLCASSPAGLAVSYEQYFGPGTRLTVT.

This clonotype was seen more than once but under ten times. The rearrangement links TRBV9 to TRBJ2-7; 9 nucleotides align to TRBD2. J lost 4 bases, V lost 3 bases, and 8 bases had no gene match. There are 15 residues in the CDR3. Germline V gives CDR1 SGDLS, CDR2 YYNGEE. The CDR3 loop reads CASSASSGTGYEQYF. The CDR3 DNA reads as TGTGCCAGCAGCGCTTCTAGCGGGACTGGTTACGAGCAGTACTTC.

This clonotype was counted ten times or more. This sequence joins TRBV29-1 and TRBJ2-7; TRBD1 aligns across 10 bases. Trimming cost V 1 base and J 7 bases; bases outside gene matches: 4. Germline-derived CDR1 and CDR2 are SQVTM and ANQGSEA. This CDR3 spans 13 amino acids. The DNA for the CDR3 is TGCAGCGTTGAAGGACAGGGGGCGGGGGAGCAGTACTTC. Amino acid sequence: CSVEGQGAGEQYF.

This clonotype appeared many times. J is TRBJ2-2 and V is TRBV29-1; TRBD1 matches 9 bases. The CDR3 runs 14 residues. Germline CDR1 SQVTM, CDR2 ANQGSEA. J lost 5 bases, V lost 8 bases, and 9 bases had no gene match. The CDR3 sequence is CSLNRDRETGELFF. CDR3 bases: TGCAGCCTGAACCGGGACAGGGAGACCGGGGAGCTGTTTTTT.

This rearrangement joins TRBV27 to TRBJ2-1; no definite D call. CDR1 MNHEY and CDR2 SMNVEV come from the germline V gene (reference sequence). The V and J ends lost 8 bases and 4 bases respectively, with 15 bases between them. This CDR3 has 14 residues. The CDR3 loop reads CASGRHTDYNEQFF. As DNA, the CDR3 is TGTGCCAGCGGACGGCATACAGATTACAATGAGCAGTTCTTC.